What follows are 5 T cell receptor beta chains derived from one specimen sequenced in a study of cytomegalovirus exposure and HLA in healthy donors. The PCR had 60 Vbeta and 13 Jbeta primers. Assay: immunoSEQ multiplex PCR; the TCRdb copy retains only in-frame clones and omits some. The data show about 97,000 clones, around 79% seen once. Source material: PBMCs. These receptors all stem from a woman aged 40-49 years in good health and CMV-seronegative.

This clone was seen more than once but under ten times. V usage is TRBV7-2 and J usage is TRBJ1-5; D is unresolved. This CDR3 is 16 amino acids long. V lost 1 base, J lost 1 base, and 11 bases lay in between. CDR1 SGHTA and CDR2 FQGNSA come from the germline V gene. In nucleotides, the CDR3 is TGTGCCAGCAGCTTAGTGTCGGGGTTCAGCAATCAGCCCCAGCATTTT. It codes for CASSLVSGFSNQPQHF.

This clone was seen a handful of times. The gene calls are TRBV6-5 and TRBJ1-1; 10 bases line up with TRBD1. Germline V gene sequence: CDR1 MNHEY, CDR2 SVGAGI. J gave up 0 bases and V 0 bases, and 1 base lay outside the gene matches. There are 16 residues in the CDR3. The CDR3 loop is CASSYSGTGVNTEAFF. The DNA of the CDR3 is TGTGCCAGCAGTTACTCGGGGACAGGGGTGAACACTGAAGCTTTCTTT.

The chain couples TRBV11-2 to TRBJ1-1; 8 nucleotides agree with TRBD1. The CDR3 is 12 residues long. The germline CDR1 and CDR2 sequences are SGHAT and FQNNGV. J was trimmed by 9 bases and V by 6 bases; bases with no gene match: 6. This CDR3 is CASSLGQGQAFF. As DNA, the CDR3 is TGTGCCAGCAGTCTCGGACAGGGTCAAGCTTTCTTT.

The CDR3 reads CASSLGGSWDTQYF. The CDR3 region has the DNA TGTGCCAGCAGTTTAGGCGGGAGCTGGGATACGCAGTATTTT. This rearrangement joins TRBV28 to TRBJ2-3; 7 bases fit TRBD2. Losses at the gene ends were 2 bases for V and 6 bases for J; bases not matched to a gene: 5. The CDR3 spans 14 residues. Germline V lookup: CDR1 MDHEN, CDR2 SYDVKM.

The chain carries TRBV12-2 and TRBJ1-5; the table names TRBD1, a call not compared with the DNA. TRBV12-2 is reported as a pseudogene. The CDR3 is 19 residues long. The CDR3 is CASRLAWAGDVGENQPQHF. The CDR3 coding sequence is TGTGCAAGTCGCTTAGCGTGGGCAGGGGATGTGGGTGAAAATCAGCCCCAGCATTTT.